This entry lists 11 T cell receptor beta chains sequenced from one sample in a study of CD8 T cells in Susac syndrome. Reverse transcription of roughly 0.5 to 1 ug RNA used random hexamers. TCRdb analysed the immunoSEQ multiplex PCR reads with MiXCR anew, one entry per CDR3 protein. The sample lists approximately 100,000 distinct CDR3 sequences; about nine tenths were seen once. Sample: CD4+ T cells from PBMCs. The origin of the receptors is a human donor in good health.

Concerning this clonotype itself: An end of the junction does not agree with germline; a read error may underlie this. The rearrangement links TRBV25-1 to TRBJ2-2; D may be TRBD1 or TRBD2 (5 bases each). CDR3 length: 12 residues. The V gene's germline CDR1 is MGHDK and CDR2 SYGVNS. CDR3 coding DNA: TGTGCCAGCAGTTACAGGATCGGGGAGCTGTCTTTT. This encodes CASSYRIGELSF.

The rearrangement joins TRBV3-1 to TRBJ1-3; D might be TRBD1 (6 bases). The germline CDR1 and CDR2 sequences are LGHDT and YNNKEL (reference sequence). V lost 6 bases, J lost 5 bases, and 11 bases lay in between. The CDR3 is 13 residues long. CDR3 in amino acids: CASRRDNRNTIYF. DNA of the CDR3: TGTGCCAGCAGACGGGACAACAGAAACACCATATATTTT. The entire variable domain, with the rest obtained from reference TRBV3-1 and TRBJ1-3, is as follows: DTAVSQTPKYLVTQMGNDKSIKCEQNLGHDTMYWYKQDSKKFLKIMFSYNNKELIINETVPNRFSPKSPDKAHLNLHINSLELGDSAVYFCASRRDNRNTIYFGEGSWLTVV.

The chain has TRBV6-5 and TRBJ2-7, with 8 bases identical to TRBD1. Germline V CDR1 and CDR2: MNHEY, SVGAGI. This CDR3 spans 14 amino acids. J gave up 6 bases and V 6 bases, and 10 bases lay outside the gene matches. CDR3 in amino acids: CASSLTGGTTEQYF. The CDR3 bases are TGTGCCAGCAGCCTCACAGGGGGAACTACCGAGCAGTACTTC.

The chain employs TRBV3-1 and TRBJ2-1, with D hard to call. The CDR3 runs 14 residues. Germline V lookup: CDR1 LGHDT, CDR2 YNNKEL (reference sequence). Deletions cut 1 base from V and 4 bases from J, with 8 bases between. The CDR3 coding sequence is TGTGCCAGCAGCCAAGCGACGAGTTACAATGAGCAGTTCTTC. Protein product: CASSQATSYNEQFF.

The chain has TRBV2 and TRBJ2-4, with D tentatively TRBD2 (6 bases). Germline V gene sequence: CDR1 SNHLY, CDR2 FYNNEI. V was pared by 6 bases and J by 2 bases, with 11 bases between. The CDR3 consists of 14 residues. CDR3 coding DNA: TGTGCCAGCAGACACCGGGAGTCCAAAAACATTCAGTACTTC. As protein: CASRHRESKNIQYF.

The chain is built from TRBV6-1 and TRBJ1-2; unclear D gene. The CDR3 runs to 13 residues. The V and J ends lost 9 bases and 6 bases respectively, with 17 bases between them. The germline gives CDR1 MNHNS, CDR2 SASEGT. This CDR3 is CASNTLIGDGYTF. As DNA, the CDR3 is TGTGCCAGTAATACCCTGATTGGGGATGGCTACACCTTC.

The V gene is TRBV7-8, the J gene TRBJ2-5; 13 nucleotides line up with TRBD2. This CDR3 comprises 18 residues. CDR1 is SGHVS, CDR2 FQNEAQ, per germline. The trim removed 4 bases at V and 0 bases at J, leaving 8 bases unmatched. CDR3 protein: CASSSRLAGGGYQETQYF. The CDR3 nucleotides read TGTGCCAGCAGCTCCCGACTAGCGGGAGGTGGGTACCAAGAGACCCAGTACTTC.

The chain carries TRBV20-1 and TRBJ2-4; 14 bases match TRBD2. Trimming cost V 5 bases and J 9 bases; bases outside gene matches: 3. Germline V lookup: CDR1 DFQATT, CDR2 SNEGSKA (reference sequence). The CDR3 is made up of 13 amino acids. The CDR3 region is CSAGLAGGSIQYF. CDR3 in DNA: TGCAGTGCTGGACTAGCGGGAGGTAGCATTCAGTACTTC.

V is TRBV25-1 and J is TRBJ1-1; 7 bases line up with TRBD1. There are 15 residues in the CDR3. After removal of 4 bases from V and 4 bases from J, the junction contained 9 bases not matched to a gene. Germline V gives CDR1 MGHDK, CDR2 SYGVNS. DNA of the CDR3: TGTGCCAGCAGTGCGCCGTGGACAGGTGGCACTGAAGCTTTCTTT. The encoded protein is CASSAPWTGGTEAFF.

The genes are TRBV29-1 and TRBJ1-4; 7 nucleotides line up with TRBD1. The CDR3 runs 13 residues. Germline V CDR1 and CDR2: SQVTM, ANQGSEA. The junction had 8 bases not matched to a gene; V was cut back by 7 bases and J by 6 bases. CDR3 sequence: CSAYRDRDEKLFF. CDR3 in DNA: TGCAGCGCCTACCGGGACAGAGATGAAAAACTGTTTTTT.

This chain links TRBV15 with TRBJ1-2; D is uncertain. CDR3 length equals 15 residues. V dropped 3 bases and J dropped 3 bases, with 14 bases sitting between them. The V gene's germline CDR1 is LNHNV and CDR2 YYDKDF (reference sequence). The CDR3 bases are TGTGCCACCAGCAGCCAATCGGCTGGAGACTATGGCTACACCTTC. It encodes CATSSQSAGDYGYTF.